This T cell receptor (beta chain) was observed in a study of blood T cells in healthy people across ages. The V end lost 3 bases, the J end lost 1 base, and 15 bases lay between the germline ends. The CDR3 length is 16 residues. Germline V gene data show CDR1 as LNHDA and CDR2 as SQIVND (reference sequence). It was with a sample-barcoded 5' primer and a J-beta primer mix that a second PCR of roughly 7 to 12 cycles was run. TCRdb re-analysed the 5' RACE reads in MiXCR, keeping a single row per CDR3 protein. The table shows some 290,000 distinct CDR3 sequences, with less than 30% occurring only once. This sequence originates from a woman between 65 and 79 years old in good health. V and J are TRBV19 and TRBJ1-1, with D tentatively TRBD1 (6 bases). Material: blood. The CDR3 nucleotides are TGTGCCAGTAGTATGGGTACAGGGAGTGGGAACACTGAAGCTTTCTTT. Translated, it gives CASSMGTGSGNTEAFF.